The sample holds a few counts of the clone carrying this TCR beta chain. The same CDR3 can be traced to other DNA sequences in this sample. This specimen comes from a study of blood T cell repertoires in COVID-19. Whole-study context: PBMCs, B-cell-depleted T cells, or T cells were the source of the cDNA or gDNA that made up the material.

The table came from immunoSEQ multiplex PCR; TCRdb's copy has only in-frame clones and leaves some out. The top ten clones hold 3% to 4% of a sample with 200,000 to 250,000 clones, roughly 85% of them seen once. Germline CDR1 and CDR2: MNHEY and SVGAGI. The V gene end was trimmed by 5 bases and the J gene end by 2 bases; junction bases not matched to a gene: 5. The CDR3 has 15 amino acids. The origin of this receptor is a young woman with acute or convalescent COVID-19. This chain connects TRBV6-5 to TRBJ1-5; 8 bases are a match to TRBD1. The specimen sequenced was peripheral blood. This CDR3 reads CASSPDRGGNQPQHF. The DNA of the CDR3 is TGTGCCAGCAGTCCCGACAGGGGTGGCAATCAGCCCCAGCATTTT.